These 32 T cell receptor beta chains came from one sample sequenced in a study of memory CD4+ T cells and cytomegalovirus serostatus. Single viable CD3+CD4+CD8-CD45RO+ cells were sorted as the memory CD4+ T cells. Generated by immunoSEQ multiplex PCR, the TCRdb table keeps only in-frame clones and is missing some. This table holds over 50,000 clones, 70% to 80% found once. The sequenced sample consisted of memory CD4+ T cells from blood. The receptors originated from an adult in good health and CMV-seronegative.

This chain connects TRBV7-2 to TRBJ2-3; D is perhaps TRBD1 or TRBD2 (7 bases each). With 5 bases removed from V and 7 bases from J, the gap between germline ends came to 31 bases. Germline loops: CDR1 SGHTA, CDR2 FQGNSA. This CDR3 has 19 residues. CDR3 region: CASSPRGGQPGGSTYTQYF. DNA for the CDR3: TGTGCCAGCAGCCCCAGGGGGGGACAGCCCGGCGGGAGTACATATACGCAGTATTTT.

The chain recombines TRBV27 with TRBJ2-7; 9 bases are a match to TRBD1. Germline-derived CDR1 and CDR2 are MNHEY and SMNVEV (reference sequence). The CDR3 contains 14 residues. V trimming: 2 bases; J trimming: 5 bases; junction bases outside the gene matches: 4. The CDR3 loop is CASSLGQGIDEQYF. The CDR3, as DNA: TGTGCCAGCAGTTTAGGACAGGGGATCGACGAGCAGTACTTC.

In its sample, this clone was seen once. This chain uses TRBV4-2 with TRBJ2-3; TRBD2 aligns across 14 bases. Per the germline V gene, CDR1 is LGHNA and CDR2 is YNFKEQ. The junction had 6 bases not matched to a gene; V was cut back by 5 bases and J by 5 bases. CDR3 length equals 16 residues. CDR3 protein: CASSVGTSGSIDTQYF. The CDR3 DNA reads as TGTGCCAGCAGCGTGGGGACTAGCGGGAGTATAGATACGCAGTATTTT.

This clone came up a few times. The V and J genes are TRBV9 and TRBJ2-3, with TRBD2 identical over 10 bases. The CDR3 is 15 residues long. With 1 base clipped from V and 2 bases from J, the junction kept 1 base outside the gene matches. The germline CDR1 and CDR2 sequences are SGDLS and YYNGEE. CDR3 coding DNA: TGTGCCAGCAGCGTAACTAGCGGGGACACAGATACGCAGTATTTT. This sequence encodes CASSVTSGDTDTQYF.

The chain couples TRBV6-6 to TRBJ1-6, with D tentatively TRBD1 (5 bases). The CDR3 has 15 residues. Trimming took off 2 bases at V and 7 bases at J, with 12 bases between the two ends. Germline-derived CDR1 and CDR2 are MNHNY and SVGAGI (reference sequence). For the CDR3, the DNA is TGTGCCAGCAGTTACGGGGGTTCCGCAAATTCACCCCTCCACTTT. Translation: CASSYGGSANSPLHF.

The rearrangement uses TRBV2 and TRBJ1-1; no definite D call. CDR1 is SNHLY and CDR2 is FYNNEI in the germline V gene. This CDR3 is 14 amino acids long. V lost 6 bases and J lost 0, with 11 bases in between. This chain's CDR3 is CASSRPPMNTEAFF. For the CDR3, the DNA is TGTGCCAGCAGCCGCCCCCCAATGAACACTGAAGCTTTCTTT. The full variable domain, rest sourced from reference TRBV2 and TRBJ1-1, is EPEVTQTPSHQVTQMGQEVILRCVPISNHLYFYWYRQILGQKVEFLVSFYNNEISEKSEIFDDQFSVERPDGSNFTLKIRSTKLEDSAMYFCASSRPPMNTEAFFGQGTRLTVV.

The J gene is TRBJ1-4, the V gene TRBV2; TRBD1 might be the D (6 bases). V was cut by 8 bases and J by 4 bases, with 11 bases left in between. CDR1 and CDR2 (germline): SNHLY, FYNNEI. The CDR3 is made up of 13 amino acids. The CDR3 spells CASYFRGNEKLFF. The CDR3 DNA follows: TGTGCCAGCTATTTCAGGGGTAATGAAAAACTGTTTTTT.

The V call is TRBV19, the J call TRBJ1-1; 10 nucleotides match TRBD1. This CDR3 comprises 14 residues. Germline V lookup: CDR1 LNHDA, CDR2 SQIVND (reference sequence). Trimming removed 9 bases from V and 4 bases from J; junction bases left unmatched: 8. In DNA, the CDR3 is TGTGCCAGGATAGGGGACAGGGGCCTCACTGAAGCTTTCTTT. It is translated as CARIGDRGLTEAFF.

The V gene is TRBV15, the J gene TRBJ2-5, with TRBD2 matching 10 bases. The V gene's germline CDR1 is LNHNV and CDR2 YYDKDF (reference sequence). The trim removed 6 bases at V and 4 bases at J, leaving 14 bases unmatched. The CDR3 loop spans 17 amino acids. The CDR3 DNA sequence: TGTGCCACCAGTACAGTAGCGGGGGGCCGGGTGGCAGAGACCCAGTACTTC. This encodes CATSTVAGGRVAETQYF.

V is TRBV28 and J is TRBJ1-2, with 7 bases aligning to TRBD1. Germline CDR1 MDHEN, CDR2 SYDVKM. This CDR3 spans 13 amino acids. The V segment lost 5 bases and the J segment 7 bases; nucleotides outside the gene matches: 7. CDR3 protein: CASSTVGGSGYTF. The CDR3 region has the DNA TGTGCCAGCAGTACCGTAGGGGGCAGTGGCTACACCTTC.

The rearrangement links TRBV29-1 to TRBJ1-2; 8 nucleotides align to TRBD1. The CDR3 is 12 amino acids. Trimming at V came to 5 bases and at J to 7 bases, leaving 6 bases not matched to a gene. In germline, CDR1 is SQVTM, CDR2 ANQGSEA. In DNA form, the CDR3 reads TGCAGCGTTTCCGGACAGGGCGGTGGCTACACCTTC. Protein: CSVSGQGGGYTF.

The V call is TRBV7-9, the J call TRBJ1-2; D gene uncertain. The germline V gene encodes CDR1 SEHNR and CDR2 FQNEAQ (reference sequence). The CDR3 extends over 13 amino acids. The V end lost 3 bases, the J end lost 2 bases, and 7 bases lay between the germline ends. CDR3 residues: CASSFGGNYGYTF. CDR3 nucleotide sequence: TGTGCCAGCAGCTTCGGAGGGAACTATGGCTACACCTTC.

The chain employs TRBV6-5 and TRBJ2-3; TRBD2 aligns across 7 bases. The CDR3 contains 15 residues. Unmatched junction bases numbered 4, after V lost 2 bases and J lost 2 bases. Germline V gene data show CDR1 as MNHEY and CDR2 as SVGAGI. This chain's CDR3 is CASSYRRGFTDTQYF. DNA of the CDR3: TGTGCCAGCAGTTACAGGCGGGGGTTCACAGATACGCAGTATTTT.

This clone was recorded a few times. The genes are TRBV7-9 and TRBJ2-1, with 10 bases aligning to TRBD2. V trimming: 3 bases; J trimming: 6 bases; junction bases outside the gene matches: 2. Looked up from germline, CDR1 is SEHNR and CDR2 is FQNEAQ (reference sequence). The CDR3 consists of 14 residues. The CDR3 DNA reads as TGTGCCAGCAGCTTGGGACTAGCGAGCAATGAGCAGTTCTTC. It is translated as CASSLGLASNEQFF.

CDR3 DNA sequence: TGTGCCAGTAGTCCCGAGCCGGGCCGAGACAATGAGCAGTTCTTC. As protein: CASSPEPGRDNEQFF. This chain connects TRBV19 to TRBJ2-1; D ambiguous. From germline, CDR1 is LNHDA and CDR2 SQIVND (reference sequence). The CDR3 covers 15 residues. V lost 5 bases, J lost 5 bases, and 16 bases lay in between.

The chain has TRBV7-2 and TRBJ1-5, with a weak D call TRBD1 (5 bases). Germline V CDR1 and CDR2: SGHTA, FQGNSA. Trimming shortened V by 5 bases and J by 5 bases, and 10 bases separated the two germline ends. The CDR3 contains 13 residues. This CDR3 reads CASSIRGDQPQHF. CDR3 coding DNA: TGTGCCAGCAGCATACGGGGGGATCAGCCCCAGCATTTT.

The chain combines TRBV5-5 with TRBJ1-1; D not certain. CDR1 and CDR2 (germline): SGHKS, YYEKEE (reference sequence). This CDR3 region has 14 residues. V was trimmed by 1 base and J by 1 base, leaving 8 bases between them. The CDR3 region is CASSLRTENTEAFF. As DNA, the CDR3 is TGTGCCAGCAGCTTGCGGACGGAGAACACTGAAGCTTTCTTT.

This sequence joins TRBV6-1 and TRBJ2-3; 10 nucleotides align to TRBD2. CDR1 MNHNS and CDR2 SASEGT come from the germline V gene. The V segment lost 7 bases and the J segment 5 bases; nucleotides outside the gene matches: 6. There are 14 residues in the CDR3. The CDR3 DNA is TGTGCCAGCACGAGCGGGGGGGCTGGAGATACGCAGTATTTT. Translated, it gives CASTSGGAGDTQYF.

V is TRBV7-2 and J is TRBJ2-7; D possibly corresponds to TRBD2 (5 bases). The germline V gene encodes CDR1 SGHTA and CDR2 FQGNSA. Between the trimmed V and J ends, which lost 5 bases and 4 bases, there was a span of 15 bases. This CDR3 has 14 residues. The CDR3 here is CASSLPGNGYEQYF. As DNA, the CDR3 is TGTGCCAGCAGCCTCCCGGGGAACGGGTACGAGCAGTACTTC.

The CDR3 coding sequence is TGTGCCAGCAGCCCATGGACAGGGGTAAACACCATATATTTT. This sequence encodes CASSPWTGVNTIYF. J is TRBJ1-3 and V is TRBV11-2; 9 nucleotides agree with TRBD1. Germline V gene sequence: CDR1 SGHAT, CDR2 FQNNGV. J lost 6 bases, V lost 5 bases, and 5 bases had no gene match. There are 14 residues in the CDR3.

This chain connects TRBV2 to TRBJ1-2; TRBD1 aligns across 7 bases. The CDR3 extends over 13 amino acids. Germline CDR1 reads SNHLY; CDR2 reads FYNNEI. Unmatched junction bases numbered 3, after V lost 1 base and J lost 7 bases. CDR3 residues: CASSEVRDSGYTF. The CDR3 nucleotides are TGTGCCAGCAGTGAAGTGAGGGACAGTGGCTACACCTTC. The full variable domain, its missing parts supplied by reference TRBV2 and TRBJ1-2, is EPEVTQTPSHQVTQMGQEVILRCVPISNHLYFYWYRQILGQKVEFLVSFYNNEISEKSEIFDDQFSVERPDGSNFTLKIRSTKLEDSAMYFCASSEVRDSGYTFGSGTRLTVV.

The chain combines TRBV7-3 with TRBJ1-1, with 7 positions matching TRBD1. The CDR3 loop spans 13 amino acids. Germline CDR1 SGHTA, CDR2 FQGTGA. V lost 5 bases, J lost 6 bases, and 6 bases stayed unmatched. The CDR3 is CASSPGGGPEAFF. For the CDR3, the DNA is TGTGCCAGCAGCCCAGGGGGAGGGCCTGAAGCTTTCTTT.

V usage is TRBV28 and J usage is TRBJ1-2; 8 bases are a match to TRBD1. The germline CDR1 and CDR2 sequences are MDHEN and SYDVKM. Losses at the gene ends were 7 bases for V and 7 bases for J; bases not matched to a gene: 11. The CDR3 extends over 14 amino acids. This CDR3 reads CASTQNRGRGGYTF. In DNA, the CDR3 is TGTGCCAGCACCCAAAACAGGGGGAGGGGTGGCTACACCTTC.

The chain combines TRBV2 with TRBJ2-2, with D maybe TRBD2 (6 bases). The CDR3 is 14 residues long. The V gene lost 6 bases and the J gene lost 3 bases, with 11 bases spanning the gap. Per the germline V gene, CDR1 is SNHLY and CDR2 is FYNNEI. CDR3 nucleotides: TGTGCCAGCAGCGAATCTAGCGACACCGGGGAGCTGTTTTTT. It yields the protein CASSESSDTGELFF. Supplemented by reference TRBV2 and TRBJ2-2, the full variable domain reads EPEVTQTPSHQVTQMGQEVILRCVPISNHLYFYWYRQILGQKVEFLVSFYNNEISEKSEIFDDQFSVERPDGSNFTLKIRSTKLEDSAMYFCASSESSDTGELFFGEGSRLTVL.

The rearrangement joins TRBV19 to TRBJ2-7; 11 bases map to TRBD2. Germline CDR1 reads LNHDA; CDR2 reads SQIVND (reference sequence). The CDR3 spans 16 residues. After removal of 11 bases from V and 6 bases from J, the junction contained 18 bases not matched to a gene. The CDR3 DNA follows: TGTGCCTTTCATATGAGGGGAGGACTAGCGGGTGGCGAGCAGTACTTC. It is translated as CAFHMRGGLAGGEQYF.

The chain has TRBV28 and TRBJ1-2, with D maybe TRBD1 (6 bases). Looked up from germline, CDR1 is MDHEN and CDR2 is SYDVKM. V lost 4 bases, J lost 1 base, and 16 bases lay in between. The CDR3 sequence is 16 residues long. CDR3 in DNA: TGTGCCAGCAGTTCGCTACAGGGAACTTATAACTATGGCTACACCTTC. Its translation: CASSSLQGTYNYGYTF.

Regarding this clone: No DNA is shown, since the ends of the CDR3 on it are uncertain; the CDR3 is the one TCRdb lists. This rearrangement joins TRBV28 to TRBJ1-1. Inclusive of both ends, the CDR3 amounts to 14 amino acids. Per the germline V gene, CDR1 is MDHEN and CDR2 is SYDVKM. CDR3 sequence reads: CASSSSWRDTEAFF.

The rearrangement links TRBV27 to TRBJ1-2; the match to TRBD1 covers 7 bases. V was clipped by 5 bases and J by 8 bases; unmatched bases: 11. The length of the CDR3 is 14 residues. CDR1 is MNHEY, CDR2 SMNVEV, per germline (reference sequence). CDR3 sequence reads: CASSLDLNRGGYTF. The CDR3 region has the DNA TGTGCCAGCAGTCTCGACCTAAACAGGGGCGGCTACACCTTC.

The CDR3 spells CASSLEPTGTEQYF. Here the CDR3 DNA reads TGCGCCAGCAGCCTAGAACCGACAGGGACCGAGCAGTACTTC. The J gene is TRBJ2-7, the V gene TRBV4-1, with 7 bases matching TRBD1. V trimming: 4 bases; J trimming: 6 bases; junction bases outside the gene matches: 9. Looked up from germline, CDR1 is MGHRA and CDR2 is YSYEKL. The length of the CDR3 is 14 residues.

The chain couples TRBV7-2 to TRBJ1-4, with D possibly TRBD1 on 5 matching bases. CDR1 and CDR2 (germline): SGHTA, FQGNSA. The CDR3 extends over 14 amino acids. The V gene lost 4 bases and the J gene lost 1 base, with 7 bases spanning the gap. For the CDR3, the DNA is TGTGCCAGCAGCTCCGACAGAACTAATGAAAAACTGTTTTTT. As protein: CASSSDRTNEKLFF.

Only a few counts were recorded for this clone. The sample holds other DNA sequences that translate to the same CDR3. The V call is TRBV19, the J call TRBJ1-2, with D unresolved. The ends were cut back, 10 bases at V and 4 bases at J, with 10 bases in the middle. The CDR3 consists of 11 residues. The germline CDR1 and CDR2 sequences are LNHDA and SQIVND (reference sequence). CDR3 sequence reads: CATEGVYGYTF. The DNA for the CDR3 is TGTGCCACCGAAGGCGTCTATGGCTACACCTTC.

About this clone: This sample also contains other DNA sequences that code for the same CDR3. The rearrangement links TRBV6-1 to TRBJ2-7; D is perhaps TRBD1 or TRBD2 (5 bases each). This CDR3 has 14 residues. Germline V gene lookup returns CDR1 MNHNS and CDR2 SASEGT. The V gene lost 0 bases and the J gene lost 4 bases, with 10 bases spanning the gap. The CDR3 spells CASSEAGTEYEQYF. The CDR3 bases are TGTGCCAGCAGTGAAGCGGGGACGGAATACGAGCAGTACTTC.